This record covers a single T cell receptor beta chain. Sequencing of TCR beta was carried out in blood CD8+ and CD4+ T cells. Treatment-naive patients with stable or active relapsing-remitting disease served as multiple sclerosis controls. This sample is part of a study of CD8 T cells in Susac syndrome. CDR1 is MDHEN, CDR2 SYDVKM, per germline. The CDR3 sequence is 15 residues long. Trimming cost V 7 bases and J 0 bases; bases outside gene matches: 9. The authors reverse transcribed 0.5 to 1 ug RNA with random hexamers. With immunoSEQ multiplex PCR, TCR beta CDR3 was amplified across 54 Vbeta and 13 Jbeta. One entry per CDR3 protein, called by TCRdb with MiXCR from the immunoSEQ multiplex PCR reads. This sample has approximately 110,000 distinct CDR3 sequences, with approximately 93% found just once.

The material sequenced was CD8+ T cells from PBMCs. This sequence originates from a human donor with multiple sclerosis. This chain connects TRBV28 to TRBJ2-7, with 7 bases lining up with TRBD1. The chain's CDR3 is CASILETGSSYEQYF. CDR3 in DNA: TGTGCCAGCATACTTGAGACAGGGAGCTCCTACGAGCAGTACTTC.